The rows below give T cell receptor beta chains drawn from one sample of a study of Graves' ophthalmopathy and Graves' hyperthyroidism. TCRdb recomputed calls from the multiplex PCR reads with MiXCR, one row per CDR3 protein. The repertoire holds a few hundred thousand distinct CDR3 sequences, with roughly a sixth as singletons. The material sequenced was peripheral blood. These receptors originate from an adult man with Graves' ophthalmopathy. Each CDR3 is given with its conserved first and last residue. Fields, in order: V gene, D gene, clone size, J gene, CDR3 DNA, CDR3 protein. D genes are given only for firm matches. Clone size is shown for a subset of rows, as once, few, many or a class of expanded clone.

V gene: TRBV14; D gene: .; clone size: many; J gene: TRBJ1-4; CDR3 DNA: TGTGCCAGCAGCCAAGGGTTTAGGTACGAAAAACTGTTTTTT; CDR3 protein: CASSQGFRYEKLFF
V gene: TRBV30; D gene: TRBD1; clone size: many; J gene: TRBJ2-7; CDR3 DNA: TGTGCCTGGACAGTGACAGGGATAGGGGAGCAGTACTTC; CDR3 protein: CAWTVTGIGEQYF
V gene: TRBV3-1; D gene: .; clone size: many; J gene: TRBJ1-5; CDR3 DNA: TGTGCCAGCAGCCAAACGCACCGCGGTCAGCCCCAGCATTTT; CDR3 protein: CASSQTHRGQPQHF
V gene: TRBV6-5; D gene: .; clone size: many; J gene: TRBJ1-2; CDR3 DNA: TGTGCCAGCACCCCCCTGGGGGGTAACTATGGCTACACCTTC; CDR3 protein: CASTPLGGNYGYTF
V gene: TRBV30; D gene: TRBD1; clone size: many; J gene: TRBJ1-1; CDR3 DNA: TGTGCCTGGACCCTAGGACAGGGGAACCCTGAAGCTTTCTTT; CDR3 protein: CAWTLGQGNPEAFF
V gene: TRBV6-5; D gene: TRBD2; clone size: many; J gene: TRBJ2-7; CDR3 DNA: TGTGCCAGCAGTCTCCGGACTAGCGGCAATAACGAGCAGTACTTC; CDR3 protein: CASSLRTSGNNEQYF
V gene: TRBV9; D gene: .; clone size: few; J gene: TRBJ1-3; CDR3 DNA: TGTGCCAGCAGCGTAACAGGGACTTCTGGAAACACCATATATTTT; CDR3 protein: CASSVTGTSGNTIYF
V gene: TRBV6-2/TRBV6-3; D gene: .; clone size: many; J gene: TRBJ1-6; CDR3 DNA: TGTGCCAGCATAACAGGACAAACTAATTCACCCCTCCACTTT; CDR3 protein: CASITGQTNSPLHF
V gene: TRBV6-1; D gene: TRBD1; clone size: many; J gene: TRBJ1-6; CDR3 DNA: TGTGCCAGCAGTGAAAGGGGGACAGGGTCTTCACCCCTCCACTTT; CDR3 protein: CASSERGTGSSPLHF
V gene: TRBV11-2; D gene: .; clone size: many; J gene: TRBJ2-7; CDR3 DNA: TGTGCCAGCAGCTTAGACCGAGAGTCCTACGAGCAGTACTTC; CDR3 protein: CASSLDRESYEQYF
V gene: TRBV20-1; D gene: TRBD2; clone size: many; J gene: TRBJ2-5; CDR3 DNA: TGCAGTGCCGTTACTAGCGGGAGCGGGACCCAGTACTTC; CDR3 protein: CSAVTSGSGTQYF
V gene: TRBV18; D gene: .; clone size: many; J gene: TRBJ1-1; CDR3 DNA: TGTGCCAGCTCACCACATATGGACATGAACACTGAAGCTTTCTTT; CDR3 protein: CASSPHMDMNTEAFF
V gene: TRBV30; D gene: .; clone size: once; J gene: TRBJ1-1; CDR3 DNA: TGTGCCTGCAGCTCGGGGTGGAACACTGAAGCTTTCTTT; CDR3 protein: CACSSGWNTEAFF
V gene: TRBV5-1; D gene: TRBD1; clone size: many; J gene: TRBJ2-7; CDR3 DNA: TGCGCCAGCAGCCCCCAGACAGGGGCCTACGAGCAGTACTTC; CDR3 protein: CASSPQTGAYEQYF
V gene: TRBV19; D gene: .; clone size: .; J gene: TRBJ2-4; CDR3 DNA: TGTGCCAGTAGTACCGGGGGGCGAGGAGCCAAAAACATTCAGTACTTC; CDR3 protein: CASSTGGRGAKNIQYF
V gene: TRBV6-2/TRBV6-3; D gene: .; clone size: many; J gene: TRBJ1-5; CDR3 DNA: TGTGCCAGCGGCCCCAGTAATAGCAATCAGCCCCAGCATTTT; CDR3 protein: CASGPSNSNQPQHF
V gene: TRBV5-1; D gene: .; clone size: many; J gene: TRBJ2-5; CDR3 DNA: TGCGCCAGCAGCACGCCCGGATCTTCAGAGACCCAGTACTTC; CDR3 protein: CASSTPGSSETQYF
V gene: TRBV30; D gene: .; clone size: many; J gene: TRBJ2-7; CDR3 DNA: TGTGCCTGGGACTACGAGCAGTACTTC; CDR3 protein: CAWDYEQYF
V gene: TRBV6-2/TRBV6-3; D gene: .; clone size: many; J gene: TRBJ1-2; CDR3 DNA: TGTGCCAGCAGTTACCTCACCCTTCGGTATGGCTACACCTTC; CDR3 protein: CASSYLTLRYGYTF
V gene: TRBV30; D gene: .; clone size: many; J gene: TRBJ1-5; CDR3 DNA: TGTGCCTGGAGCCCGTTGGGGACTAGCAATCAGCCCCAGCATTTT; CDR3 protein: CAWSPLGTSNQPQHF
V gene: TRBV5-1; D gene: TRBD1; clone size: many; J gene: TRBJ2-2; CDR3 DNA: TGCGCCAGCAGCTCCCGCGGGACAGGAATAGGAGCAGGGACCGGGGAGCTGTTTTTT; CDR3 protein: CASSSRGTGIGAGTGELFF
V gene: TRBV24-1; D gene: .; clone size: many; J gene: TRBJ1-1; CDR3 DNA: TGTGCCACCCGGACAGCCCTGAACACTGAAGCTTTCTTT; CDR3 protein: CATRTALNTEAFF
V gene: TRBV11-2; D gene: .; clone size: many; J gene: TRBJ1-1; CDR3 DNA: TGTGCCAGCAGCTTAGGATCTGCAGGAAAGAACACTGAAGCTTTCTTT; CDR3 protein: CASSLGSAGKNTEAFF
V gene: TRBV11-1; D gene: .; clone size: many; J gene: TRBJ2-7; CDR3 DNA: TGTGCCAGCAGCTTTGGGTCGGGCTATAGCTCCTACGAGCAGTACTTC; CDR3 protein: CASSFGSGYSSYEQYF
V gene: TRBV6-1; D gene: TRBD1; clone size: many; J gene: TRBJ2-2; CDR3 DNA: TGTGCCAGCAGTCGACGACAGGGGACGAACACCGGGGAGCTGTTTTTT; CDR3 protein: CASSRRQGTNTGELFF
V gene: TRBV15; D gene: TRBD1; clone size: many; J gene: TRBJ1-6; CDR3 DNA: TGTGCCACCAGCAGAATACGACAGGGAGGATCACCCCTCCACTTT; CDR3 protein: CATSRIRQGGSPLHF
V gene: TRBV3-1; D gene: .; clone size: many; J gene: TRBJ1-2; CDR3 DNA: TGTGCCAGCAGCCAAGTCGACTGGGGCTACACCTTC; CDR3 protein: CASSQVDWGYTF
V gene: TRBV6-2/TRBV6-3; D gene: TRBD1; clone size: .; J gene: TRBJ1-2; CDR3 DNA: TGTGCCAGCAGTTACGTGACAGGGGATTGGTATTCTACCTATGGCTACACCTTC; CDR3 protein: CASSYVTGDWYSTYGYTF
V gene: TRBV6-2/TRBV6-3; D gene: .; clone size: many; J gene: TRBJ2-5; CDR3 DNA: TGTGCCAGCAGTGGCCGGGACAAGGGGCTTCGGGAGACCCAGTACTTC; CDR3 protein: CASSGRDKGLRETQYF
V gene: TRBV20-1; D gene: .; clone size: many; J gene: TRBJ2-7; CDR3 DNA: TGCAGTGCTAGAGTTTACGAGCAGTACTTC; CDR3 protein: CSARVYEQYF
V gene: TRBV2; D gene: .; clone size: many; J gene: TRBJ1-2; CDR3 DNA: TGTGCCAGCAGTGAAAGAGCGGTTTCAGCCTATGGCTACACCTTC; CDR3 protein: CASSERAVSAYGYTF
V gene: TRBV15; D gene: TRBD1; clone size: many; J gene: TRBJ2-5; CDR3 DNA: TGTGCCACCAGCAGTCCACAGGGGAATCAAGAGACCCAGTACTTC; CDR3 protein: CATSSPQGNQETQYF
V gene: TRBV6-5; D gene: .; clone size: many; J gene: TRBJ1-1; CDR3 DNA: TGTGCCAGCAGCCTTGACAGGACAACTGAAGCTTTCTTT; CDR3 protein: CASSLDRTTEAFF
V gene: TRBV28; D gene: TRBD2; clone size: many; J gene: TRBJ2-3; CDR3 DNA: TGTGCCAGCAGTCAACGGGGGGGCCTAGATACGCAGTATTTT; CDR3 protein: CASSQRGGLDTQYF
V gene: TRBV27; D gene: .; clone size: many; J gene: TRBJ1-2; CDR3 DNA: TGTGCCAGCAGCGGGATGGGGATCCCCCCCTATGGCTACACCTTC; CDR3 protein: CASSGMGIPPYGYTF
V gene: TRBV6-2/TRBV6-3; D gene: .; clone size: many; J gene: TRBJ1-1; CDR3 DNA: TGTGCCAGCAGTTACACGCTAACGACGGAGATGAACACTGAAGCTTTCTTT; CDR3 protein: CASSYTLTTEMNTEAFF
V gene: TRBV7-8; D gene: .; clone size: many; J gene: TRBJ1-5; CDR3 DNA: TGTGCCAGCAGCTTATATCGGGCGGGGGCTAATCAGCCCCAGCATTTT; CDR3 protein: CASSLYRAGANQPQHF
V gene: TRBV18; D gene: .; clone size: .; J gene: TRBJ1-1; CDR3 DNA: TGTGCCAGCTCACCCTTTCGGGAGCACACTGAAGCTTTCTTT; CDR3 protein: CASSPFREHTEAFF
V gene: TRBV20-1; D gene: TRBD2; clone size: many; J gene: TRBJ2-7; CDR3 DNA: TGCAGTGCGCCGGGGAGGGCCGTTTACGAGCAGTACTTC; CDR3 protein: CSAPGRAVYEQYF
V gene: TRBV7-2; D gene: .; clone size: many; J gene: TRBJ2-6; CDR3 DNA: TGTGCCAGCAGCTTAGGCCGCCTGATTGGAGGACCTGGGGCCAACGTCCTGACTTTC; CDR3 protein: CASSLGRLIGGPGANVLTF
V gene: TRBV29-1; D gene: .; clone size: many; J gene: TRBJ2-7; CDR3 DNA: TGCAGCGTGGGCTTATCCTACGAGCAGTACTTC; CDR3 protein: CSVGLSYEQYF
V gene: TRBV9; D gene: .; clone size: many; J gene: TRBJ2-4; CDR3 DNA: TGTGCCAGCAGTATAACGGACACGCTAGCCAAAAACATTCAGTACTTC; CDR3 protein: CASSITDTLAKNIQYF
V gene: TRBV20-1; D gene: TRBD1; clone size: many; J gene: TRBJ1-5; CDR3 DNA: TGCAGTGCTAGACTGGATAAGACAGGGGGGAGCAATCAGCCCCAGCATTTT; CDR3 protein: CSARLDKTGGSNQPQHF
V gene: TRBV19; D gene: .; clone size: many; J gene: TRBJ2-2; CDR3 DNA: .; CDR3 protein: CASSTGLAGGPTPGSCFF
V gene: TRBV11-2; D gene: TRBD1; clone size: many; J gene: TRBJ1-5; CDR3 DNA: TGTGCCAGCAGCTTACATGAAGGGGGCTACAGTCAGCCCCAGCATTTT; CDR3 protein: CASSLHEGGYSQPQHF